This T cell receptor beta chain was identified in a study of cytomegalovirus exposure and HLA in healthy donors. In the PCR, 60 Vbeta and 13 Jbeta primers were used. Profiled with immunoSEQ multiplex PCR; TCRdb holds only in-frame clones, not every one. The table shows more than 95,000 clones, with 76% occurring only once. Germline CDR1 is SGHVS and CDR2 is FQNEAQ. This CDR3 comprises 15 residues. J gave up 0 bases and V 3 bases, and 3 bases lay outside the gene matches. The sample taken for sequencing was PBMCs. The chain employs TRBV7-8 and TRBJ2-7, with 9 bases identical to TRBD2. This TCR came from a man aged 35 to 55 in good health and CMV-seropositive. The CDR3 sequence: CASSFASGASYEQYF. In DNA, the CDR3 is TGTGCCAGCAGCTTTGCTAGCGGGGCCTCCTACGAGCAGTACTTC.